The 9 T cell receptor beta chains presented below share a single source sample, sequenced in a study of a mutant IDH1 vaccine in newly diagnosed glioma. Measured with immunoSEQ multiplex PCR; TCRdb has only the in-frame clones, and not every one. The table has 40,000 or so clones, 82% seen once; the top ten hold roughly a sixth. Time point denoted: week 47, end of study. Vaccination comprised doses that each held 300 ug of mutant IDH1 20-mer peptide, plus topical imiquimod. Their antigen targets remain unknown. Sample: PBMCs, taken from a glioma patient whose treatment included an IDH1 peptide vaccine. The origin of the receptors is a man aged 18 to 35 with glioma. Some clones in this sample may be carry-over from other donors' samples.

CDR3 amino acids: CASSREVNSPLHF. Here the CDR3 DNA reads TGTGCCAGTAGTAGAGAGGTGAATTCACCCCTCCACTTT. The chain recombines TRBV19 with TRBJ1-6; D is undetermined. Per germline, CDR1 LNHDA and CDR2 SQIVND (reference sequence). Deletions cut 4 bases from V and 7 bases from J, with 8 bases between. This CDR3 has 13 residues.

Concerning this clone: An end of the junction does not agree with germline; a read error may underlie this. The chain recombines TRBV7-9 with TRBJ2-7; no firm D call. The length of the CDR3 is 15 residues. Per the germline V gene, CDR1 is SEHNR and CDR2 is FQNEAQ (reference sequence). In DNA form, the CDR3 reads TGTGCCAGCACCCCGACTGATTTAAGCTCCTACGAGCAGCACTTC. The encoded protein is CASTPTDLSSYEQHF.

This chain joins TRBV10-3 and TRBJ1-2; D unresolved. The CDR3 is made up of 13 amino acids. V lost 5 bases and J lost 1, with 8 bases in between. Germline lookup yields CDR1 ENHRY and CDR2 SYGVKD. CDR3 region: CAISQTNNYGYTF. As DNA, the CDR3 is TGTGCCATCAGTCAGACAAATAACTATGGCTACACCTTC.

V usage is TRBV7-9 and J usage is TRBJ2-5, with D possibly TRBD2 on 5 matching bases. The CDR3 spans 16 residues. The V gene lost 5 bases and the J gene lost 2 bases, with 18 bases spanning the gap. Germline CDR1 reads SEHNR; CDR2 reads FQNEAQ (reference sequence). The CDR3 DNA reads as TGTGCCAGCAGCCCCAAGAGTAAGAGGGCACAAGAGACCCAGTACTTC. Its protein is CASSPKSKRAQETQYF.

This clone is labeled medium-sized (0.01 to 0.1%). The chain joins TRBV4-3 to TRBJ2-7, with D perhaps being TRBD1 or TRBD2 (5 bases each). Per germline, CDR1 LGHNA and CDR2 YSLEER. The V gene lost 1 base and the J gene lost 3 bases, with 13 bases spanning the gap. The CDR3 sequence is 15 residues long. CDR3 in amino acids: CASSQGEGPLYEQYF. The CDR3 nucleotides read TGCGCCAGCAGCCAAGGAGAGGGGCCCCTCTACGAGCAGTACTTC.

The genes are TRBV6-1 and TRBJ1-5; D is undetermined. CDR3 length: 13 residues. The germline V and J ends were trimmed by 1 base and 4 bases, with 5 bases remaining between them. The germline gives CDR1 MNHNS, CDR2 SASEGT. The CDR3 protein is CASSEVGNQPQHF. DNA of the CDR3: TGTGCCAGCAGTGAAGTGGGGAATCAGCCCCAGCATTTT.

The V gene is TRBV11-2, the J gene TRBJ2-1; D is perhaps TRBD2 (5 bases). V was pared by 5 bases and J by 2 bases, with 16 bases between. This CDR3 is built from 16 residues. Germline CDR1 and CDR2: SGHAT and FQNNGV. CDR3 bases: TGTGCCAGCAGCCCCTGGAGGCCGCCGCCCTACAATGAGCAGTTCTTC. Translation gives CASSPWRPPPYNEQFF. The whole variable domain, filled in from reference TRBV11-2 and TRBJ2-1, reads EAGVAQSPRYKIIEKRQSVAFWCNPISGHATLYWYQQILGQGPKLLIQFQNNGVVDDSQLPKDRFSAERLKGVDSTLKIQPAKLEDSAVYLCASSPWRPPPYNEQFFGPGTRLTVL.

This clone showed up just a few times. The J gene is TRBJ1-4, the V gene TRBV25-1; TRBD1 agrees at 7 bases. The CDR3 has 15 amino acids. The ends lost 1 base at V and 5 bases at J; junction bases unmatched: 4. Germline CDR1 MGHDK, CDR2 SYGVNS. CDR3 in amino acids: CASSEWGTENEKLFF. For the CDR3, the DNA is TGTGCCAGCAGTGAATGGGGGACAGAGAATGAAAAACTGTTTTTT.

This chain uses TRBV27 with TRBJ2-7; D is possibly TRBD2 (5 bases). V shed 3 bases and J shed 6 bases, with 12 bases lying between them. The length of the CDR3 is 13 residues. From germline, CDR1 is MNHEY and CDR2 SMNVEV (reference sequence). Written as DNA, the CDR3 is TGTGCCAGCAGTTTCCGGGGAATTAGCGAGCAGTACTTC. Amino acid sequence: CASSFRGISEQYF.